The text below deals with one T cell receptor beta chain. These data come from a study of blood T cell repertoires in COVID-19. Whole-study context: Samples representing acute and convalescent COVID-19 were sourced from the United States, Italy and Spain. Nucleic acid was either cDNA or gDNA, and it came from T cells, B-cell-depleted T cells, or PBMCs.

Authors' methods: Estimation of nucleated cell counts relied on the amplification of reference gene primers. Sequencing was performed with immunoSEQ multiplex PCR; in TCRdb, only in-frame clones are kept and a portion is missing. The V and J calls and clone size were taken over from that table, and D and trimming were inferred from the DNA. The repertoire includes a few hundred thousand clones, around 83% of them detected once, and approximately 3.2% sits in the top ten. The CDR3 consists of 15 residues. V was clipped by 5 bases and J by 11 bases, with 22 bases between them. The germline CDR1 and CDR2 sequences are MNHEY and SVGAGI.

This sequence joins TRBV6-5 and TRBJ1-5; maybe TRBD1 (6 bases). Sequences were obtained from peripheral blood. This TCR was sampled from a woman aged 18-30 years with acute or convalescent COVID-19. The CDR3 region is CASSLDRLHMGAQHF. CDR3 DNA sequence: TGTGCCAGCAGTCTTGACAGGCTCCACATGGGAGCCCAGCATTTT.